These 28 T cell receptor beta chains share one sample of origin, sequenced in a study of T cell repertoires in cytomegalovirus infection. These receptors lack a known antigen. TCRdb recomputed calls from the reads with MiXCR, one row per CDR3 protein. Of approximately 730,000 distinct CDR3 sequences listed, 29% are singletons. Material: cultured CD8+ T cells from PBMCs, obtained from culture after CMV antigen stimulation. These receptors were taken from a human donor in good health (CMV status not recorded). Some clones in this sample may be carry-over from other donors' samples.

This clonotype has a handful of counts. The genes are TRBV6-1 and TRBJ2-7, with D uncertain. V was pared by 2 bases and J by 2 bases, with 10 bases between. Per germline, CDR1 MNHNS and CDR2 SASEGT. This CDR3 has 14 residues. The CDR3 spells CASSEFYGAYEQYF. The CDR3 DNA sequence: TGTGCCAGCAGTGAATTTTACGGCGCCTACGAGCAGTACTTC.

This rearrangement joins TRBV4-1 to TRBJ1-2; D is ambiguous. The CDR3 length is 14 residues. Trimming left V 0 bases short and J 4 bases short, with 9 bases between. Per germline, CDR1 MGHRA and CDR2 YSYEKL. CDR3 nucleotides: TGCGCCAGCAGCCAAGATCCAGGAGTCTATGGCTACACCTTC. Its translation is CASSQDPGVYGYTF.

The sample holds a few counts of this clonotype. The rearrangement links TRBV6-6 to TRBJ2-7; D is undetermined. V lost 6 bases, J lost 0 bases, and 18 bases lay in between. Germline CDR1 and CDR2: MNHNY and SVGAGI (reference sequence). The CDR3 loop spans 16 amino acids. The CDR3: CASRLLPERFSYEQYF. The DNA of the CDR3 is TGTGCCAGCAGACTGCTACCGGAAAGGTTCTCCTACGAGCAGTACTTC.

The chain recombines TRBV6-1 with TRBJ1-6, with D hard to call. The CDR3 runs 16 residues. Trimming removed 5 bases at V and 8 bases at J, with 19 bases between. Germline CDR1 is MNHNS and CDR2 is SASEGT. CDR3 nucleotides: TGTGCCAGCAGTCGGGAGGCGGACCATTGGGATTCACCCCTCCACTTT. Its protein product is CASSREADHWDSPLHF.

The chain carries TRBV7-9 and TRBJ2-7; a weak D match, TRBD1 (6 bases). Trimming took 5 bases from V and 3 from J, leaving 14 bases between them. This CDR3 is 14 amino acids long. Per the germline V gene, CDR1 is SEHNR and CDR2 is FQNEAQ (reference sequence). The CDR3 loop is CASSAETGIYEQYV. The CDR3 coding sequence is TGTGCCAGCAGCGCGGAGACAGGAATCTACGAGCAGTACGTC.

The genes are TRBV7-3 and TRBJ2-5; no firm D call. V gave up 0 bases and J gave up 2 bases, with 13 bases separating them. Germline values: CDR1 SGHTA, CDR2 FQGTGA. There are 16 residues in the CDR3. The CDR3 region has the DNA TGTGCCAGCAGCTTAACACCCGGAAACTTTCAAGAGACCCAGTACTTC. Translating it yields CASSLTPGNFQETQYF.

This clonotype was detected only a few times. As DNA, the CDR3 is TGTGCCAGCAGTAGCTCTCGGGACACCGGGGAGCTGTTTTTT. Translated: CASSSSRDTGELFF. V usage is TRBV27 and J usage is TRBJ2-2; unclear D gene. Trimming left V 5 bases short and J 3 bases short, with 10 bases between. Germline loops: CDR1 MNHEY, CDR2 SMNVEV (reference sequence). CDR3 length equals 14 residues.

Only one count was recorded for this clonotype. V gene TRBV5-1 combines with J gene TRBJ2-7; 8 bases match TRBD1. V was clipped by 0 bases and J by 0 bases; unmatched bases: 2. This CDR3 spans 15 amino acids. Germline CDR1 reads SGHRS; CDR2 reads YFSETQ. The CDR3 DNA sequence: TGCGCCAGCAGCTTGGGGGGACAGGTCTCCTACGAGCAGTACTTC. Amino acid sequence: CASSLGGQVSYEQYF.

This clonotype was recorded a few times. The V gene is TRBV11-2, the J gene TRBJ2-3; D gene unclear. The length of the CDR3 is 15 residues. The V gene's germline CDR1 is SGHAT and CDR2 FQNNGV. The germline V and J ends were trimmed by 1 base and 2 bases, with 10 bases remaining between them. CDR3 region: CASSLGLRTTDTQYF. CDR3 DNA sequence: TGTGCCAGCAGCTTAGGCCTACGGACCACAGATACGCAGTATTTT.

This clonotype came up many times. The V call is TRBV29-1, the J call TRBJ1-1, with 7 bases that match TRBD1. CDR3 length equals 11 residues. Germline V lookup: CDR1 SQVTM, CDR2 ANQGSEA. J was trimmed by 5 bases and V by 7 bases; bases with no gene match: 4. The CDR3 is CSAGGETEAFF. Here the CDR3 DNA reads TGCAGCGCAGGGGGGGAGACTGAAGCTTTCTTT.

As regards this clonotype: The DNA is left out, because the CDR3 cannot be placed on it with certainty; the CDR3 is given as TCRdb lists it. V usage is TRBV12-3 or TRBV12-4 and J usage is TRBJ1-1. Both ends counted, the CDR3 spans 15 residues. The chain's CDR3 is CASSSSGYLNTEAFF.

The rearrangement uses TRBV28 and TRBJ1-5; D remains ambiguous. CDR3 size: 15 residues. Germline V lookup: CDR1 MDHEN, CDR2 SYDVKM. Trimming stripped 3 bases from V and 4 bases from J, with 13 bases between. The CDR3 loop reads CASSFGVAENQPQHF. DNA for the CDR3: TGTGCCAGCAGTTTTGGGGTGGCAGAGAATCAGCCCCAGCATTTT.

Comments on this clonotype: A read error may explain this, as a much larger clone is one base away. The conserved closing phenylalanine or tryptophan is absent in this CDR3, likely reflecting a read error. The V call is TRBV7-6, the J call TRBJ2-5; D ambiguous. V lost 5 bases and J lost 1, with 11 bases in between. Looked up from germline, CDR1 is SGHVS and CDR2 is FNYEAQ. CDR3 size: 14 residues. The CDR3 bases are TGTGCCAGCAGCCAAGTCGGATTCCAAGAGACCCAGTACGTC. It codes for CASSQVGFQETQYV.

This clonotype was observed a few times. This chain joins TRBV6-6 and TRBJ2-7; D unclear. Germline V gene sequence: CDR1 MNHNY, CDR2 SVGAGI (reference sequence). The CDR3 runs to 14 residues. V lost 7 bases to trimming and J lost 4 bases, with 17 bases between them. The CDR3 coding sequence is TGTGCCAGCAATTTGTGGGGTGTACTTTACGAGCAGTACTTC. Translating gives CASNLWGVLYEQYF.

This clonotype was seen at least ten times. This chain connects TRBV7-6 to TRBJ1-5, with 7 bases fitting TRBD1. Germline V gene data show CDR1 as SGHVS and CDR2 as FNYEAQ. There are 15 residues in the CDR3. With 4 bases clipped from V and 3 bases from J, the junction kept 6 bases outside the gene matches. The CDR3 reads CASSSGDSINQPQHF. The CDR3 nucleotides are TGTGCCAGCAGCTCCGGGGACAGTATCAATCAGCCCCAGCATTTT.

In this sample, this clonotype turned up a few times. The V call is TRBV29-1, the J call TRBJ2-3; D may be TRBD1 or TRBD2 (5 bases each). The CDR3 spans 15 residues. V dropped 4 bases and J dropped 0 bases, with 14 bases sitting between them. The germline V gene has CDR1 SQVTM and CDR2 ANQGSEA. CDR3 sequence reads: CSVVGRDPSTDTQYF. CDR3 nucleotide sequence: TGCAGCGTTGTAGGTCGGGACCCTAGCACAGATACGCAGTATTTT.

This clonotype has a count of ten or more. The V and J genes are TRBV7-2 and TRBJ1-5; no clear D gene. The germline V gene encodes CDR1 SGHTA and CDR2 FQGNSA. V was cut by 0 bases and J by 5 bases, with 5 bases left in between. The CDR3 has 13 amino acids. The CDR3 sequence is CASSLAPYQPQHF. The CDR3 nucleotides read TGTGCCAGCAGCTTAGCGCCTTATCAGCCCCAGCATTTT.

This chain connects TRBV6-9 to TRBJ1-2; tentative D call: TRBD1 (5 bases). The ends were cut back, 0 bases at V and 2 bases at J, with 13 bases in the middle. This CDR3 region has 16 residues. Germline CDR1 reads MNHGY; CDR2 reads SVAAGI. The CDR3 loop reads CASSYSRQIMNYGYTF. The CDR3 DNA reads TGTGCCAGCAGTTATTCAAGACAGATCATGAACTATGGCTACACCTTC.

The CDR3 loop is CASRAVRQGEFKETQYF. The CDR3 DNA is TGTGCCAGCAGGGCCGTACGCCAGGGGGAGTTTAAAGAGACCCAGTACTTC. V and J are TRBV27 and TRBJ2-5, with TRBD1 matching over 7 bases. Looked up from germline, CDR1 is MNHEY and CDR2 is SMNVEV (reference sequence). CDR3 length: 17 residues. Losses at the gene ends were 6 bases for V and 3 bases for J; bases not matched to a gene: 16.

The chain is built from TRBV6-2 or TRBV6-3 and TRBJ1-1; 9 bases map to TRBD1. The CDR3 contains 16 residues. The V and J ends lost 7 bases and 1 base, in that order; junction bases with no gene match: 10. Germline-derived CDR1 and CDR2 are MNHEY and SVGEGT. CDR3 bases: TGTGCCAGCACTCGACCGGGACAGGGCCCGAACACTGAAGCTTTCTTT. Protein product: CASTRPGQGPNTEAFF.

This clonotype was detected only once. A read error may explain this, as a much larger clone is one base away. The chain recombines TRBV7-6 with TRBJ2-1, with D possibly matching TRBD1 (6 bases). The CDR3 spans 17 residues. Germline values: CDR1 SGHVS, CDR2 FNYEAQ. The germline V and J ends were trimmed by 1 base and 7 bases, with 20 bases remaining between them. The CDR3 sequence: CASSLGRGSTEENEQFF. The DNA for the CDR3 is TGTGCCAGCAGCTTAGGAAGGGGGTCGACGGAGGAAAATGAGCAGTTCTTC.

This clonotype turned up a few times. The chain uses TRBV10-3 and TRBJ2-3; weak D call: TRBD1 (5 bases). Trimming removed 3 bases at V and 5 bases at J, with 12 bases between. Germline CDR1 reads ENHRY; CDR2 reads SYGVKD. The CDR3 is made up of 14 amino acids. The CDR3 DNA reads as TGTGCCATCAGTGATGGCCAGGGTGAAGATACGCAGTATTTT. Amino acid sequence: CAISDGQGEDTQYF.

This clonotype appeared a few times. The chain couples TRBV24-1 to TRBJ1-3, with unresolved D. V was pared by 1 base and J by 2 bases, with 14 bases between. Germline CDR1 is KGHDR and CDR2 is SFDVKD. The CDR3 is 17 residues long. The CDR3 nucleotides are TGTGCCACCAGTGATTTCGAAGAGGGCCGTCCTGGAAACACCATATATTTT. It specifies CATSDFEEGRPGNTIYF.

The sample holds a few counts of this clonotype. The V gene is TRBV10-3, the J gene TRBJ1-1; no firm D call. Trimming cost V 3 bases and J 1 base, with 6 bases left between them. The CDR3 has 13 amino acids. The V gene's germline CDR1 is ENHRY and CDR2 SYGVKD. CDR3 coding DNA: TGTGCCATCAGTGACCCCAGGAACACTGAAGCTTTCTTT. Amino acids: CAISDPRNTEAFF.

Concerning this clonotype: The junction shows a germline mismatch at one end, possibly a read error. The rearrangement links TRBV5-5 to TRBJ1-1; D might be TRBD1 (5 bases). The germline CDR1 and CDR2 sequences are SGHKS and YYEKEE (reference sequence). This CDR3 region has 14 residues. The CDR3: CASSFEWGTIEAFF. CDR3 nucleotides: TGTGCCAGTAGCTTCGAATGGGGGACCATTGAAGCTTTCTTT.

Concerning this clonotype: Given the absence of the conserved phenylalanine or tryptophan at the CDR3 end, a read error is likely. V and J are TRBV19 and TRBJ1-2; TRBD1 matches 9 bases. The length of the CDR3 is 11 residues. V trimming: 10 bases; J trimming: 8 bases; junction bases outside the gene matches: 5. Germline CDR1 is LNHDA and CDR2 is SQIVND (reference sequence). DNA for the CDR3: TGTGCCATACGGGACAGGGCAGGCTACACCCTC. Translation: CAIRDRAGYTL.

Ten or more counts support this clonotype. V gene TRBV7-2 combines with J gene TRBJ2-5; 9 nucleotides line up with TRBD1. The CDR3 has 16 amino acids. The V gene end was trimmed by 5 bases and the J gene end by 5 bases; junction bases not matched to a gene: 12. Germline CDR1 SGHTA, CDR2 FQGNSA. As DNA, the CDR3 is TGTGCCAGCAGCCCCCTCGGGACAGGGACGGACGAGACCCAGTACTTC. It translates to CASSPLGTGTDETQYF. The full variable domain, completed using reference TRBV7-2 and TRBJ2-5, is GAGVSQSPSNKVTEKGKDVELRCDPISGHTALYWYRQSLGQGLEFLIYFQGNSAPDKSGLPSDRFSAERTGGSVSTLTIQRTQQEDSAVYLCASSPLGTGTDETQYFGPGTRLLVL.

This clonotype has a count of ten or more. V usage is TRBV12-3 or TRBV12-4 and J usage is TRBJ2-2; D gene uncertain. CDR3 length equals 17 residues. Trimming left V 3 bases short and J 0 bases short, with 14 bases between. The CDR3 spells CASSFPENAANTGELFF. The DNA for the CDR3 is TGTGCCAGCAGTTTCCCGGAAAATGCTGCGAACACCGGGGAGCTGTTTTTT.